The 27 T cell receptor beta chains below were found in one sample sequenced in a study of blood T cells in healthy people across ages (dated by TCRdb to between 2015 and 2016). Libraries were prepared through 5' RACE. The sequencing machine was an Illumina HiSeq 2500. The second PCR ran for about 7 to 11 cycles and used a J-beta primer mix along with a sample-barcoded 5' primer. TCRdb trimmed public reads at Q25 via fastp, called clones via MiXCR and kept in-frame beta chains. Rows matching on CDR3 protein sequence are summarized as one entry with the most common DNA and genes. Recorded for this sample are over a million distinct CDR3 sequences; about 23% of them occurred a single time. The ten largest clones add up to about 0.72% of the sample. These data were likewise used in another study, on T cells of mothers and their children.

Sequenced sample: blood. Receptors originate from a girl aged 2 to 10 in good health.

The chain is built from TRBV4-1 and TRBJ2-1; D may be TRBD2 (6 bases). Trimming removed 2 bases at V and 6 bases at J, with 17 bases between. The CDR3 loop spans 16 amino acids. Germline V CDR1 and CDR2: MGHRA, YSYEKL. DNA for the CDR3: TGCGCCAGCAGCCAAAGCACGCTAGCGAACCCCAATGAGCAGTTCTTC. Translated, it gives CASSQSTLANPNEQFF.

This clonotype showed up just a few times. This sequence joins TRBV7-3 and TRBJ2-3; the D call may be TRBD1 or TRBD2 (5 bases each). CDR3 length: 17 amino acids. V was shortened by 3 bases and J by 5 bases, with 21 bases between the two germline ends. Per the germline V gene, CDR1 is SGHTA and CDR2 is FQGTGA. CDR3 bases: TGTGCCAGCAGCTTGGGTGCTGGCAGGGCTGAGGGAGATACGCAGTATTTT. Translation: CASSLGAGRAEGDTQYF.

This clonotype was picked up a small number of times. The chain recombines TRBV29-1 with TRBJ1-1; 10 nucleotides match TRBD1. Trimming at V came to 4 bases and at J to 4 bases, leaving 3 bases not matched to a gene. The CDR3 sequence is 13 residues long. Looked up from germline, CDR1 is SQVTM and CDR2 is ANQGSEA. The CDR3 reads CSVARTGGTEAFF. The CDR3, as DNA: TGCAGCGTTGCCCGGACAGGGGGCACTGAAGCTTTCTTT.

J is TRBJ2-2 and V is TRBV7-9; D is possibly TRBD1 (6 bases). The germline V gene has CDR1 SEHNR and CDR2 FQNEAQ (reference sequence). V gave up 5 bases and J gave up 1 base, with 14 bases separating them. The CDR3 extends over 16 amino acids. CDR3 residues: CASSPSEGENTGELFF. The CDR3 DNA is TGTGCCAGCAGCCCCTCTGAGGGGGAGAACACCGGGGAGCTGTTTTTT. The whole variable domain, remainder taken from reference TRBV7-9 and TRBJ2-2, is DTGVSQNPRHKITKRGQNVTFRCDPISEHNRLYWYRQTLGQGPEFLTYFQNEAQLEKSRLLSDRFSAERPKGSFSTLEIQRTEQGDSAMYLCASSPSEGENTGELFFGEGSRLTVL.

The CDR3 loop is CATTSGGEYEQFF. The CDR3 DNA is TGTGCCACTACTAGCGGGGGGGAATATGAGCAGTTCTTC. The chain recombines TRBV6-2 or TRBV6-3 with TRBJ2-1; TRBD2 aligns across 13 bases. J lost 8 bases, V lost 10 bases, and 5 bases had no gene match. The V gene's germline CDR1 is MNHEY and CDR2 SVGEGT. This CDR3 is built from 13 residues.

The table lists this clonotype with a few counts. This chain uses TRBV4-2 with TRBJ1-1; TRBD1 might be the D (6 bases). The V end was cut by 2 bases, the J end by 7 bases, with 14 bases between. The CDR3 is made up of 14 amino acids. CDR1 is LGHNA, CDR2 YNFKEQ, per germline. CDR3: CASSQRGHGFEAFF. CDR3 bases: TGTGCCAGCAGCCAACGGGGACACGGGTTTGAAGCTTTCTTT.

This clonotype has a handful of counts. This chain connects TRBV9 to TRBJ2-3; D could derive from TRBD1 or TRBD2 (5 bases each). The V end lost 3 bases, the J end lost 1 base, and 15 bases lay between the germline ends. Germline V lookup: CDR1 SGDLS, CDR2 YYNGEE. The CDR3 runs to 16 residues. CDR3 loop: CASSDPHQGGTDTQYF. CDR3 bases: TGTGCCAGCAGCGACCCCCATCAGGGAGGCACAGATACGCAGTATTTT.

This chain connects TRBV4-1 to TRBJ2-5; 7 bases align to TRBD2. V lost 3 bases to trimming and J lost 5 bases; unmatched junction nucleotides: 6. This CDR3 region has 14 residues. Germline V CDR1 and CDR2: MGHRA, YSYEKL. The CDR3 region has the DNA TGCGCCAGCAGCCAGAGGACTAGTCGGGAGACCCAGTACTTC. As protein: CASSQRTSRETQYF.

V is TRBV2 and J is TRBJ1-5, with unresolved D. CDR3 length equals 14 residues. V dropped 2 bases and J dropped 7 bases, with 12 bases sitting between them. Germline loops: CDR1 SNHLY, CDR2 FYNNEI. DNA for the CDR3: TGTGCCAGCAGTGAATTAGGAGTAGTGCAGCCCCAGCATTTT. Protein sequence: CASSELGVVQPQHF.

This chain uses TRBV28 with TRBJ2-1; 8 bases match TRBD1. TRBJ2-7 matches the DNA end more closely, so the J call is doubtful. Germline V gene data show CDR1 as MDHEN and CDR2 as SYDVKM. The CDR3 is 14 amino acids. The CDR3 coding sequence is TGTGCCAGCAGGACAGGGGTCCTCTCCTACGAGCAGTACTTC. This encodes CASRTGVLSYEQYF.

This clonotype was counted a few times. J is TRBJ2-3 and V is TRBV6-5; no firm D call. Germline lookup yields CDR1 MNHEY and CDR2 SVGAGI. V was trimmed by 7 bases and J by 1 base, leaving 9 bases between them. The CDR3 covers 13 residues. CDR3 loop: CASMRTRTDTQYF. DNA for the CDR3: TGTGCCAGCATGCGGACCCGCACAGATACGCAGTATTTT.

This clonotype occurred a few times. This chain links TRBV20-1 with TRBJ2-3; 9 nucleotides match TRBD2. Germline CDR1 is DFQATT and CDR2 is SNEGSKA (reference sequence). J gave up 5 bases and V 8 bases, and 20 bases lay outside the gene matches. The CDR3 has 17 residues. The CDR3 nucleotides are TGCAGTCCGACGATTTACAATAGCGGGGGTCGATTAGATACGCAGTATTTT. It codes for CSPTIYNSGGRLDTQYF.

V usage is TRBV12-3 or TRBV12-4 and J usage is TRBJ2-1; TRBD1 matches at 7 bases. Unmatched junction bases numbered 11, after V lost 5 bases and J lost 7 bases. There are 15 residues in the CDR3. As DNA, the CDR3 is TGTGCCAGCAGTCCTCATGGGGGACAGAAGAATGAGCAGTTCTTC. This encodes CASSPHGGQKNEQFF.

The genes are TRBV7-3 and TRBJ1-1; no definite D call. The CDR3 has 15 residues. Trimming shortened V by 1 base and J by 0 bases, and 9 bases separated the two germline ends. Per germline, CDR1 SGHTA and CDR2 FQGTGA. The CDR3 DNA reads TGTGCCAGCAGCTTAAAGGGCAGCATGAACACTGAAGCTTTCTTT. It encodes CASSLKGSMNTEAFF. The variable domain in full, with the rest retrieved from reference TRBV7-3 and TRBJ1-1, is GAGVSQTPSNKVTEKGKYVELRCDPISGHTALYWYRQSLGQGPEFLIYFQGTGAADDSGLPNDRFFAVRPEGSVSTLKIQRTERGDSAVYLCASSLKGSMNTEAFFGQGTRLTVV.

The CDR3 reads CASPRGDAGYEQYF. For the CDR3, the DNA is TGTGCCAGCCCTAGGGGGGACGCGGGGTACGAGCAGTACTTC. This rearrangement joins TRBV6-1 to TRBJ2-7; D is tentatively TRBD1 or TRBD2 (6 bases each). The V gene lost 8 bases and the J gene lost 4 bases, with 18 bases spanning the gap. Looked up from germline, CDR1 is MNHNS and CDR2 is SASEGT. The CDR3 runs to 14 residues.

CDR3 sequence: CASSPVPPNQPQHF. CDR3 nucleotides: TGTGCCAGCAGCCCAGTCCCTCCTAATCAGCCCCAGCATTTT. This sequence joins TRBV7-3 and TRBJ1-5; D gene uncertain. The CDR3 has 14 residues. V lost 5 bases, J lost 4 bases, and 12 bases lay in between. In germline, CDR1 is SGHTA, CDR2 FQGTGA. Full variable domain (remainder filled in from reference TRBV7-3 and TRBJ1-5): GAGVSQTPSNKVTEKGKYVELRCDPISGHTALYWYRQSLGQGPEFLIYFQGTGAADDSGLPNDRFFAVRPEGSVSTLKIQRTERGDSAVYLCASSPVPPNQPQHFGDGTRLSIL.

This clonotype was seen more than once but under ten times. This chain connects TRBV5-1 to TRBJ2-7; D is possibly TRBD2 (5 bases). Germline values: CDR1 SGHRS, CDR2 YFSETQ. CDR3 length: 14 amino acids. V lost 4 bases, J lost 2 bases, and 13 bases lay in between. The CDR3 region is CASSLSDDTYEQYF. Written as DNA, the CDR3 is TGCGCCAGCAGCCTTAGCGATGACACCTACGAGCAGTACTTC.

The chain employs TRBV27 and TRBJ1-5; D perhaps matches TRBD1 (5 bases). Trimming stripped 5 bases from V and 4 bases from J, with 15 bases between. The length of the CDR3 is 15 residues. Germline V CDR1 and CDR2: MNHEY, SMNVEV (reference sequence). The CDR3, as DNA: TGTGCCAGCAGTCCCCTCCCAGGGTTAAATCAGCCCCAGCATTTT. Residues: CASSPLPGLNQPQHF.

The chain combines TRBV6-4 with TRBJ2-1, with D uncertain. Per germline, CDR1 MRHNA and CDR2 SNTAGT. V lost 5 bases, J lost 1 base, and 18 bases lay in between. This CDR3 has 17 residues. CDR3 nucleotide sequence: TGTGCCAGCAGTCTTGATGGCACTCCGAGGTCCTACAATGAGCAGTTCTTC. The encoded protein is CASSLDGTPRSYNEQFF.

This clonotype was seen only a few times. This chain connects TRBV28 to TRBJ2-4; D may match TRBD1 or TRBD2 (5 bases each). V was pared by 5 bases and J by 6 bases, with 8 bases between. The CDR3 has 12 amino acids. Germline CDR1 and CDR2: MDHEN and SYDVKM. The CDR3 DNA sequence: TGTGCCAGCAGTACCGGGACAAACATTCAGTACTTC. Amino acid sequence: CASSTGTNIQYF.

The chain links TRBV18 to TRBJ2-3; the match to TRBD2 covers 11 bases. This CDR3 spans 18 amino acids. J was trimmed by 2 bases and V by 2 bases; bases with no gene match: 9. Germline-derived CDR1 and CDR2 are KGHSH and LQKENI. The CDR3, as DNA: TGTGCCAGCTCACCAGCTCCTCGACTAGCGGGAATCACAGATACGCAGTATTTT. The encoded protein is CASSPAPRLAGITDTQYF.

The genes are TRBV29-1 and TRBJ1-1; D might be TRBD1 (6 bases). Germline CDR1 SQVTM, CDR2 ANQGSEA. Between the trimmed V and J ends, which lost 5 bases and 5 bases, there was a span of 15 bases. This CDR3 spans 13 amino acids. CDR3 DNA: TGCAGCGTTCAACCCACAAGGGGGACTGAAGCTTTCTTT. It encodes CSVQPTRGTEAFF.

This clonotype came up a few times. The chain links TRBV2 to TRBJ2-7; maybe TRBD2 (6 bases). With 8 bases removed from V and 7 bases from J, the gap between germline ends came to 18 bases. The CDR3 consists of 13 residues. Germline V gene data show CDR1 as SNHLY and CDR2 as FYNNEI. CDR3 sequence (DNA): TGTGCCAGCGGTAAGGAGGGCAGAGGGGAGCAGTACTTC. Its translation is CASGKEGRGEQYF.

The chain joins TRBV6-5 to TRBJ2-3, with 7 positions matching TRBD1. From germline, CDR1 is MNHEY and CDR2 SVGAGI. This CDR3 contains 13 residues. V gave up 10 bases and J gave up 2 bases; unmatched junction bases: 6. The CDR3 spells CATLGQITDTQYF. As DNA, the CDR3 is TGTGCCACCCTGGGACAGATCACAGATACGCAGTATTTT.

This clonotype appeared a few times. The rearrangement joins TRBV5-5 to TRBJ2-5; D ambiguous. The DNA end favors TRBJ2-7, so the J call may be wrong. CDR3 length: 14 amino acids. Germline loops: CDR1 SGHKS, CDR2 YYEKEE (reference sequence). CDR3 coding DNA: TGTGCCAGCAGCCGGCCGTCGGGCCTTTACGAGCAGTACTTC. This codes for CASSRPSGLYEQYF.

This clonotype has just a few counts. CDR3 region: CSASLQGIGTDTQYF. The CDR3 DNA reads as TGCAGTGCCTCTCTACAGGGGATAGGCACAGATACGCAGTATTTT. The chain joins TRBV20-1 to TRBJ2-3; 7 nucleotides match TRBD1. Germline V gene lookup returns CDR1 DFQATT and CDR2 SNEGSKA (reference sequence). The CDR3 covers 15 residues. V lost 6 bases to trimming and J lost 1 base; unmatched junction nucleotides: 10.

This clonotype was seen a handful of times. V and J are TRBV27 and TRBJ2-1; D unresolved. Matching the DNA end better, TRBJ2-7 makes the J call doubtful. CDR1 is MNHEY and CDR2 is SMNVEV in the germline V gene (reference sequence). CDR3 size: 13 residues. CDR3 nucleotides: TGTGCCAGCAGTCTGAACTTTACCTACGAGCAGTACTTC. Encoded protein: CASSLNFTYEQYF.